A single sample is the source of the 30 T cell receptor beta chains below, sequenced in a study of T cells in Graves' hyperthyroidism and ophthalmopathy (dated by TCRdb to 2018 to 2020). Library creation used multiplex PCR. TCRdb names Illumina HiSeq 2000 as the instrument used. Amplification of TCR beta CDR3 regions was carried out from RNA transcripts. A first-round RT-PCR of the TCR CDR3 used the HTBI primer set with the Qiagen OneStep RT-PCR kit. TCRdb's own reprocessing of the public reads used fastp at Q25 and MiXCR and kept productive beta chains. Duplicate CDR3 protein sequences are folded into a single record with the most common DNA and genes. Recorded for this sample are hundreds of thousands of distinct CDR3 sequences; around 24% of them occurred a single time. Roughly 12% of the sample is in the top ten clones. Sequences were obtained from blood. These receptors all come from a woman aged 25 to 39 with Graves' ophthalmopathy.

This clonotype was observed many times. One end of the junction does not line up with germline, which may come from a read error. The V call is TRBV4-1, the J call TRBJ1-2; 7 bases fit TRBD1. Germline values: CDR1 MGHRA, CDR2 YSYEKL. There are 15 residues in the CDR3. This chain's CDR3 is CANSQVQAGGYGYTF. CDR3 bases: TGCGCCAACAGCCAAGTACAGGCAGGGGGCTATGGCTACACCTTC.

This clonotype was counted at least ten times. The genes are TRBV20-1 and TRBJ1-1; D is undetermined. The CDR3 spans 11 residues. Trimming took off 8 bases at V and 0 bases at J, with 7 bases between the two ends. Germline V gene data show CDR1 as DFQATT and CDR2 as SNEGSKA (reference sequence). CDR3 nucleotide sequence: TGCAGTCACCGTGTGAACACTGAAGCTTTCTTT. Its protein is CSHRVNTEAFF.

This clonotype was counted at least ten times. V and J are TRBV12-3 or TRBV12-4 and TRBJ2-2; no clear D gene. V lost 6 bases, J lost 2 bases, and 10 bases lay in between. This CDR3 is built from 14 residues. CDR3 nucleotide sequence: TGTGCCAGCAGCCTGGGCACTAACACCGGGGAGCTGTTTTTT. It translates to CASSLGTNTGELFF.

This clonotype came up once. Given a much more abundant clone one base away, this may be a read error. The chain carries TRBV5-1 and TRBJ1-1; D gene unclear. This CDR3 has 14 amino acids. Germline V gene sequence: CDR1 SGHRS, CDR2 YFSETQ. The CDR3 sequence is CVSSMNTLNTEAFF. CDR3 DNA sequence: TGCGTCAGCAGCATGAATACACTGAACACTGAAGCTTTCTTT.

In its sample, this clonotype was seen many times. This chain uses TRBV20-1 with TRBJ2-5, with D possibly being TRBD1 (6 bases). The CDR3 is 15 residues long. The germline CDR1 and CDR2 sequences are DFQATT and SNEGSKA (reference sequence). V dropped 6 bases and J dropped 1 base, with 18 bases sitting between them. The CDR3 sequence: CSAGRAGATQETQYF. The CDR3 DNA is TGCAGTGCGGGGCGGGCAGGGGCTACCCAAGAGACCCAGTACTTC.

This clonotype came up many times. The CDR3 DNA reads TGTGCCAGCAGTCCTAGCGGGGGGGCCTACGGGGAGCTGTTTTTT. Translated, it gives CASSPSGGAYGELFF. The chain employs TRBV2 and TRBJ2-2; 12 bases are a match to TRBD2. CDR3 length: 15 amino acids. J lost 7 bases, V lost 5 bases, and 5 bases had no gene match. The germline CDR1 and CDR2 sequences are SNHLY and FYNNEI.

This clonotype was observed a few times. V gene TRBV12-3 or TRBV12-4 combines with J gene TRBJ2-7; a weak D match, TRBD2 (7 bases). Trimming took 6 bases from V and 2 from J, leaving 20 bases between them. The CDR3 contains 16 residues. CDR3 sequence: CASSLRGLAVTYEQYF. The DNA for the CDR3 is TGTGCCAGCAGCCTCAGGGGCCTAGCGGTCACCTACGAGCAGTACTTC.

There are many counts of this clonotype. This chain joins TRBV7-2 and TRBJ1-2, with TRBD1 as a possible D gene (6 bases). There are 15 residues in the CDR3. Trimming cost V 5 bases and J 0 bases, with 13 bases left between them. CDR1 is SGHTA, CDR2 FQGNSA, per germline. The CDR3 DNA sequence: TGTGCCAGCAGCAGGGGGACAATCTCTAACTATGGCTACACCTTC. This gives the protein CASSRGTISNYGYTF. The complete variable domain, with remaining parts taken from reference TRBV7-2 and TRBJ1-2, reads GAGVSQSPSNKVTEKGKDVELRCDPISGHTALYWYRQSLGQGLEFLIYFQGNSAPDKSGLPSDRFSAERTGGSVSTLTIQRTQQEDSAVYLCASSRGTISNYGYTFGSGTRLTVV.

Ten or more counts support this clonotype. This chain uses TRBV4-1 with TRBJ2-5, with a weak D call TRBD2 (5 bases). CDR1 MGHRA and CDR2 YSYEKL come from the germline V gene. V shed 0 bases and J shed 4 bases, with 9 bases lying between them. This CDR3 has 14 amino acids. The CDR3 DNA sequence: TGCGCCAGCAGCCAAGAATCTCGGGGAGAGACCCAGTACTTC. Translated, it gives CASSQESRGETQYF.

This chain uses TRBV11-1 with TRBJ1-1; D possibly corresponds to TRBD1 (6 bases). Germline V gene sequence: CDR1 SGHAT, CDR2 FQDESV (reference sequence). V was clipped by 4 bases and J by 8 bases, with 26 bases between them. The CDR3 spans 17 residues. The CDR3 here is CASSSHQWGDIQIEAFF. The CDR3 DNA reads as TGTGCCAGCAGCTCTCACCAGTGGGGGGACATACAAATCGAAGCTTTCTTT.

In its sample, this clonotype was seen many times. V usage is TRBV6-1 and J usage is TRBJ1-2, with D possibly being TRBD1 (5 bases). With 5 bases removed from V and 4 bases from J, the gap between germline ends came to 8 bases. This CDR3 has 12 residues. Germline loops: CDR1 MNHNS, CDR2 SASEGT. CDR3 amino acids: CASSRDFYGYTF. CDR3 in DNA: TGTGCCAGCAGTCGGGACTTCTATGGCTACACCTTC.

The V gene is TRBV20-1, the J gene TRBJ2-5, with TRBD1 as a possible D gene (5 bases). Trimming took off 4 bases at V and 2 bases at J, with 11 bases between the two ends. This CDR3 has 13 residues. Germline CDR1 reads DFQATT; CDR2 reads SNEGSKA (reference sequence). The CDR3 coding sequence is TGCAGTGCTAAGATGGGGCCACAAGAGACCCAGTACTTC. It translates to CSAKMGPQETQYF.

Concerning this clonotype itself: This could be a read error, since a much larger clone is one nucleotide away. The V and J genes are TRBV6-5 and TRBJ1-1; 9 positions agree with TRBD1. Germline assignment: CDR1 MNHEY and CDR2 SVGAGI. The CDR3 runs 17 residues. Here the CDR3 reads CASSYLQTGGLNTEVFF. For the CDR3, the DNA is TGTGCCAGCAGTTACTTGCAAACAGGGGGCTTGAACACTGAAGTTTTCTTT.

The chain uses TRBV20-1 and TRBJ1-1, with 7 nucleotides matching TRBD1. V gave up 0 bases and J gave up 1 base; unmatched junction bases: 5. Germline V lookup: CDR1 DFQATT, CDR2 SNEGSKA (reference sequence). This CDR3 contains 15 residues. CDR3 protein: CSARDRDSPNTEAFF. The CDR3 region has the DNA TGCAGTGCTAGAGACCGGGACAGCCCGAACACTGAAGCTTTCTTT.

This clonotype came up many times. V usage is TRBV6-1 and J usage is TRBJ1-1; D is uncertain. With 4 bases removed from V and 8 bases from J, the gap between germline ends came to 11 bases. CDR3 length: 12 residues. Germline V gene data show CDR1 as MNHNS and CDR2 as SASEGT. The CDR3: CASSGASKEAFF. CDR3 nucleotide sequence: TGTGCCAGCAGTGGGGCCTCTAAAGAAGCTTTCTTT.

This clonotype was counted ten times or more. This chain links TRBV11-3 with TRBJ2-2; possibly TRBD1 for D (6 bases). Germline V gives CDR1 SGHNT, CDR2 YENEEA. The ends were cut back, 4 bases at V and 5 bases at J, with 8 bases in the middle. This CDR3 region has 13 residues. The CDR3 bases are TGTGCCAGCAGCTCACAGGGAACCGGGGAGCTGTTTTTT. It translates to CASSSQGTGELFF.

This chain connects TRBV10-3 to TRBJ2-7; maybe TRBD1 (6 bases). The V end lost 6 bases, the J end lost 2 bases, and 14 bases lay between the germline ends. The CDR3 extends over 14 amino acids. Germline V gene sequence: CDR1 ENHRY, CDR2 SYGVKD. The CDR3 loop reads CAIRGQGTTYEQYF. The CDR3 DNA reads TGTGCCATCAGGGGCCAGGGGACCACCTACGAGCAGTACTTC.

The table lists this clonotype with a count of one. The rearrangement joins TRBV15 to TRBJ2-5; 7 bases match TRBD1. The V segment lost 3 bases and the J segment 6 bases; nucleotides outside the gene matches: 4. The germline V gene encodes CDR1 LNHNV and CDR2 YYDKDF (reference sequence). This CDR3 spans 13 amino acids. The CDR3 sequence: CATSSSGGQTQYF. DNA for the CDR3: TGTGCCACCAGCAGCTCAGGGGGTCAGACCCAGTACTTC. Full variable domain (remainder filled in from reference TRBV15 and TRBJ2-5): DAMVIQNPRYQVTQFGKPVTLSCSQTLNHNVMYWYQQKSSQAPKLLFHYYDKDFNNEADTPDNFQSRRPNTSFCFLDIRSPGLGDTAMYLCATSSSGGQTQYFGPGTRLLVL.

There are many counts of this clonotype. The rearrangement uses TRBV18 and TRBJ2-7; TRBD2 agrees at 8 bases. Looked up from germline, CDR1 is KGHSH and CDR2 is LQKENI. V shed 1 base, J shed 0 bases, and the junction held 2 bases outside the gene matches. CDR3 length: 15 residues. The DNA for the CDR3 is TGTGCCAGCTCACCACTGCGGGGGGCCTCCTACGAGCAGTACTTC. Its protein is CASSPLRGASYEQYF.

Remarks on this clonotype: Mismatch with germline at one junction end may stem from a read error. The V gene is TRBV29-1, the J gene TRBJ1-2; D is possibly TRBD1 (5 bases). The CDR3 has 13 residues. Germline lookup yields CDR1 SQVTM and CDR2 ANQGSEA. CDR3 region: CSLENTGIYGYAF. As DNA, the CDR3 is TGCAGCCTTGAAAATACAGGCATCTATGGCTACGCCTTC.

The chain joins TRBV6-5 to TRBJ2-7, with 11 nucleotides matching TRBD2. V lost 4 bases, J lost 3 bases, and 5 bases stayed unmatched. The V gene's germline CDR1 is MNHEY and CDR2 SVGAGI. This CDR3 region has 15 residues. The CDR3: CASSSLAGEIYEQYF. CDR3 nucleotide sequence: TGTGCCAGCAGTTCACTAGCGGGGGAGATCTACGAGCAGTACTTC.

This clonotype has ten or more counts. J is TRBJ1-2 and V is TRBV6-1, with 9 nucleotides matching TRBD1. The germline V gene has CDR1 MNHNS and CDR2 SASEGT. The CDR3 runs 13 residues. J gave up 6 bases and V 7 bases, and 6 bases lay outside the gene matches. CDR3 region: CASMTGTGNGYTF. DNA for the CDR3: TGTGCCAGCATGACCGGGACAGGGAATGGCTACACCTTC.

The CDR3 reads CASSFETGTNSNQPQHF. CDR3 nucleotides: TGTGCCAGCAGTTTTGAAACCGGGACAAATAGCAATCAGCCCCAGCATTTT. This chain links TRBV2 with TRBJ1-5; maybe TRBD1 (6 bases). V was clipped by 5 bases and J by 0 bases, with 17 bases between them. CDR3 size: 17 residues. Germline V gene data show CDR1 as SNHLY and CDR2 as FYNNEI.

The chain combines TRBV6-1 with TRBJ1-1, with no clear D. The CDR3 is made up of 14 amino acids. Germline V CDR1 and CDR2: MNHNS, SASEGT. V gave up 6 bases and J gave up 0 bases, with 11 bases separating them. CDR3 coding DNA: TGTGCCAGCAGCCAAGTCGGAATGAACACTGAAGCTTTCTTT. This translates into CASSQVGMNTEAFF.

This clonotype was seen ten or more times. V gene TRBV6-2 or TRBV6-3 combines with J gene TRBJ1-1; TRBD1 matches 8 bases. CDR3 size: 20 residues. The ends lost 4 bases at V and 7 bases at J; junction bases unmatched: 26. Per the germline V gene, CDR1 is MNHEY and CDR2 is SVGEGT. CDR3 coding DNA: TGTGCCAGCAGTTCCCCGACCCATCTAGACAGGGGTGGGGATGAGAATGAAGCTTTCTTT. Protein: CASSSPTHLDRGGDENEAFF.

This chain links TRBV6-5 with TRBJ2-2, with 8 bases matching TRBD2. Trimming removed 0 bases from V and 4 bases from J; junction bases left unmatched: 7. This CDR3 contains 17 residues. CDR1 and CDR2 (germline): MNHEY, SVGAGI. CDR3 residues: CASSYSFRGGITGELFF. The CDR3 region has the DNA TGTGCCAGCAGTTACTCGTTCCGGGGGGGGATCACCGGGGAGCTGTTTTTT.

This clonotype occurred many times. The chain combines TRBV2 with TRBJ1-5; D may be TRBD1 (5 bases). The germline V gene has CDR1 SNHLY and CDR2 FYNNEI. The V gene lost 3 bases and the J gene lost 5 bases, with 17 bases spanning the gap. CDR3 length: 16 residues. The CDR3 coding sequence is TGTGCCAGCAGTGAGGGGCGGGTCAACCGCGATCAGCCCCAGCATTTT. Translated, it gives CASSEGRVNRDQPQHF.

This clonotype occurred many times. J is TRBJ1-2 and V is TRBV3-1; 9 bases line up with TRBD1. The CDR3 is 15 amino acids. Germline V gene sequence: CDR1 LGHDT, CDR2 YNNKEL (reference sequence). Trimming cost V 6 bases and J 6 bases; bases outside gene matches: 11. Written as DNA, the CDR3 is TGTGCCAGCAGTCAAAGATGGGACAGGGTAGATGGCTACACCTTC. Translation gives CASSQRWDRVDGYTF.

The sample holds many counts of this clonotype. The chain recombines TRBV6-1 with TRBJ1-2; D gene unclear. V was trimmed by 5 bases and J by 2 bases, leaving 6 bases between them. The CDR3 runs to 12 residues. Germline CDR1 reads MNHNS; CDR2 reads SASEGT. The CDR3 bases are TGTGCCAGCAGTAAGGGAAACTATGGCTACACCTTC. It translates to CASSKGNYGYTF.

This clonotype came up many times. The conserved final phenylalanine or tryptophan is absent from the CDR3, which likely points to a read error. The rearrangement links TRBV7-2 to TRBJ2-7; D not resolved. The V end lost 5 bases, the J end lost 3 bases, and 14 bases lay between the germline ends. The CDR3 is 14 residues long. Per germline, CDR1 SGHTA and CDR2 FQGNSA. The CDR3 DNA follows: TGTGCCAGCAGCCAAAGCCTGGGATACTACGAGCAGTACCTC. This codes for CASSQSLGYYEQYL.